A single sample gave rise to the 30 T cell receptor beta chains below, sequenced in a study of post-analysis software for immune sequencing data. Tagging with unique molecular identifiers was a feature of the TCR beta cDNA libraries. Each CDR3 protein gets one entry after TCRdb re-called the PCR reads with MiXCR. The sample records hundreds of thousands of distinct CDR3 sequences, 25% to 30% being singletons. For these TCRs, the target antigens are not known. Study results and caveats: With TRBV5-6, TRBV5-1 and TRBV20-1 included, about five TRBV segments were more frequent in patients than in controls.

The specimen was blood. The origin of the receptors is a girl aged 10-17 years with multiple sclerosis.

This clonotype has more than one count but fewer than ten. The V call is TRBV25-1, the J call TRBJ2-7, with D unclear. The germline CDR1 and CDR2 sequences are MGHDK and SYGVNS. The ends were cut back, 10 bases at V and 5 bases at J, with 12 bases in the middle. The CDR3 sequence is 11 residues long. CDR3 residues: CATSWIDEQYF. DNA of the CDR3: TGTGCCACCTCTTGGATCGACGAGCAGTACTTC.

This clonotype was seen a few times. The V call is TRBV12-3 or TRBV12-4, the J call TRBJ2-7; D is undetermined. The V and J ends lost 6 bases and 2 bases respectively, with 14 bases between them. The CDR3 contains 14 residues. This CDR3 reads CASRMGPVPYEQYF. The CDR3 DNA reads as TGTGCCAGCAGAATGGGCCCGGTTCCCTACGAGCAGTACTTC.

The genes are TRBV7-2 and TRBJ2-7; 11 nucleotides agree with TRBD2. Looked up from germline, CDR1 is SGHTA and CDR2 is FQGNSA. This CDR3 is 15 amino acids long. V lost 5 bases to trimming and J lost 6 bases; unmatched junction nucleotides: 9. The CDR3 DNA sequence: TGTGCCAGCAGCCAGGGTAGCGGGAGGGCTGTCGAGCAGTACTTC. Protein product: CASSQGSGRAVEQYF.

The CDR3 DNA is TGTGCCATCACGCAGGGTGGCGACACCGGGGAGCTGTTTTTT. Protein sequence: CAITQGGDTGELFF. The J gene is TRBJ2-2, the V gene TRBV10-3; a weak D match, TRBD1 (5 bases). Trimming shortened V by 7 bases and J by 3 bases, and 12 bases separated the two germline ends. The CDR3 runs 14 residues. CDR1 is ENHRY, CDR2 SYGVKD, per germline.

This clonotype was seen many times. The chain recombines TRBV7-2 with TRBJ2-1; D uncertain. This CDR3 is 11 amino acids long. V lost 5 bases and J 9 bases, leaving 8 bases between the germline ends. Per the germline V gene, CDR1 is SGHTA and CDR2 is FQGNSA. The CDR3 spells CASSPSSEQFF. DNA of the CDR3: TGTGCCAGCAGCCCCAGTTCTGAGCAGTTCTTC.

This clonotype has a count of ten or more. V usage is TRBV7-2 and J usage is TRBJ2-5, with D possibly TRBD2 on 5 matching bases. Germline V lookup: CDR1 SGHTA, CDR2 FQGNSA. V was shortened by 5 bases and J by 0 bases, with 10 bases between the two germline ends. The CDR3 loop spans 14 amino acids. CDR3 bases: TGTGCCAGCAGCCAAGGACTGTACCAAGAGACCCAGTACTTC. Its protein is CASSQGLYQETQYF.

The gene calls are TRBV5-6 and TRBJ2-4, with D possibly TRBD2 on 6 matching bases. Germline CDR1 is SGHDT and CDR2 is YYEEEE. Trimming pared 2 bases from V and 8 bases from J, leaving 11 bases between. This CDR3 contains 13 residues. CDR3 DNA: TGTGCCAGCAGCTTAGCGGGTAAAGACATTCAGTACTTC. It codes for CASSLAGKDIQYF.

CDR3 sequence: CASSLIRGSGNTIYF. The DNA of the CDR3 is TGTGCCAGCAGCTTGATCAGGGGCTCTGGAAACACCATATATTTT. This chain links TRBV27 with TRBJ1-3; D is perhaps TRBD1 (6 bases). Trimming left V 6 bases short and J 0 bases short, with 12 bases between. CDR1 is MNHEY, CDR2 SMNVEV, per germline (reference sequence). The length of the CDR3 is 15 residues.

This clonotype showed up just a few times. V and J are TRBV27 and TRBJ2-2; 7 nucleotides match TRBD1. V was clipped by 3 bases and J by 8 bases; unmatched bases: 6. Per germline, CDR1 MNHEY and CDR2 SMNVEV (reference sequence). This CDR3 spans 14 amino acids. CDR3 loop: CASSLGQRSGELFF. CDR3 sequence (DNA): TGTGCCAGCAGTTTGGGACAGAGGAGTGGGGAGCTGTTTTTT.

This chain connects TRBV4-3 to TRBJ2-3; 8 nucleotides line up with TRBD1. CDR3 length equals 15 residues. V was pared by 3 bases and J by 2 bases, with 4 bases of the junction left unmatched. Looked up from germline, CDR1 is LGHNA and CDR2 is YSLEER. The chain's CDR3 is CASSQGQDLTDTQYF. The CDR3 bases are TGCGCCAGCAGCCAGGGACAGGACCTCACAGATACGCAGTATTTT.

The chain joins TRBV20-1 to TRBJ1-5; 8 positions agree with TRBD1. Looked up from germline, CDR1 is DFQATT and CDR2 is SNEGSKA (reference sequence). After removal of 2 bases from V and 4 bases from J, the junction contained 4 bases not matched to a gene. The CDR3 has 14 amino acids. The CDR3 is CSARPDRANQPQHF. The CDR3, as DNA: TGCAGTGCTAGACCGGACAGGGCTAATCAGCCCCAGCATTTT.

This clonotype has a handful of counts. The chain recombines TRBV11-3 with TRBJ2-3, with a possible D match to TRBD1 (5 bases). The CDR3 is made up of 13 amino acids. CDR1 and CDR2 from the germline V gene are SGHNT and YENEEA. The V gene lost 0 bases and the J gene lost 7 bases, with 8 bases spanning the gap. In DNA, the CDR3 is TGTGCCAGCAGCTTAGATCACAGGAATACGCAGTATTTT. Translation: CASSLDHRNTQYF. The full variable domain, its missing parts supplied by reference TRBV11-3 and TRBJ2-3, is EAGVVQSPRYKIIEKKQPVAFWCNPISGHNTLYWYLQNLGQGPELLIRYENEEAVDDSQLPKDRFSAERLKGVDSTLKIQPAELGDSAVYLCASSLDHRNTQYFGPGTRLTVL.

A few counts support this clonotype. This sequence joins TRBV7-9 and TRBJ2-3; 9 bases line up with TRBD2. V trimming: 6 bases; J trimming: 2 bases; junction bases outside the gene matches: 9. Germline CDR1 reads SEHNR; CDR2 reads FQNEAQ (reference sequence). The CDR3 has 16 amino acids. The CDR3 nucleotides are TGTGCCAGCAGACATCGACTAGCGGAAATCACAGATACGCAGTATTTT. The encoded protein is CASRHRLAEITDTQYF. Together with reference TRBV7-9 and TRBJ2-3, the CDR3 gives the full variable domain: DTGVSQNPRHKITKRGQNVTFRCDPISEHNRLYWYRQTLGQGPEFLTYFQNEAQLEKSRLLSDRFSAERPKGSFSTLEIQRTEQGDSAMYLCASRHRLAEITDTQYFGPGTRLTVL.

This clonotype has more than one count but fewer than ten. The rearrangement uses TRBV2 and TRBJ2-1, with 16 positions matching TRBD2. The CDR3 runs 15 residues. Germline V gene sequence: CDR1 SNHLY, CDR2 FYNNEI. J lost 8 bases, V lost 6 bases, and 4 bases had no gene match. CDR3 bases: TGTGCCAGCAGATGGGGACTAGCGGGAGGGCATGAGCAGTTCTTC. Translation: CASRWGLAGGHEQFF. The entire variable domain, with the rest obtained from reference TRBV2 and TRBJ2-1, is as follows: EPEVTQTPSHQVTQMGQEVILRCVPISNHLYFYWYRQILGQKVEFLVSFYNNEISEKSEIFDDQFSVERPDGSNFTLKIRSTKLEDSAMYFCASRWGLAGGHEQFFGPGTRLTVL.

The chain recombines TRBV20-1 with TRBJ2-3; 11 bases are shared with TRBD2. Losses at the gene ends were 5 bases for V and 1 base for J; bases not matched to a gene: 2. The CDR3 totals 14 residues. Germline lookup yields CDR1 DFQATT and CDR2 SNEGSKA (reference sequence). The CDR3 DNA reads TGCAGTGCTCAACTAGCGGGGGGCACAGATACGCAGTATTTT. Protein product: CSAQLAGGTDTQYF.

This clonotype has just a few counts. This chain uses TRBV4-3 with TRBJ2-5; TRBD2 agrees at 8 bases. J was trimmed by 4 bases and V by 0 bases; bases with no gene match: 7. The CDR3 covers 16 residues. The V gene's germline CDR1 is LGHNA and CDR2 YSLEER. Here the CDR3 DNA reads TGCGCCAGCAGCCAAGATATCAGCGGGACTAGAGAGACCCAGTACTTC. This codes for CASSQDISGTRETQYF.

This clonotype came up a few times. This sequence joins TRBV4-3 and TRBJ2-5; D is ambiguous. V was cut by 0 bases and J by 2 bases, with 7 bases left in between. The CDR3 length is 14 residues. The germline V gene encodes CDR1 LGHNA and CDR2 YSLEER. The CDR3: CASSQDLQQETQYF. CDR3 bases: TGCGCCAGCAGCCAAGATCTCCAGCAAGAGACCCAGTACTTC.

The chain couples TRBV7-9 to TRBJ2-7, with 7 nucleotides matching TRBD1. The CDR3 loop spans 11 amino acids. Germline CDR1 reads SEHNR; CDR2 reads FQNEAQ (reference sequence). V lost 8 bases to trimming and J lost 10 bases; unmatched junction nucleotides: 8. Here the CDR3 DNA reads TGTGCCAGCGGCCCAGGGGGTTCCCAGTACTTC. Translation gives CASGPGGSQYF.

V and J are TRBV3-1 and TRBJ2-5; 8 bases are shared with TRBD2. CDR1 LGHDT and CDR2 YNNKEL come from the germline V gene (reference sequence). CDR3 length equals 20 residues. The J segment lost 5 bases and the V segment lost 6 bases, leaving 26 bases of the junction unmatched. The CDR3 reads CASSQRPYREGQRVWETQYF. The CDR3 region has the DNA TGTGCCAGCAGTCAACGGCCCTATCGGGAGGGCCAGCGTGTATGGGAGACCCAGTACTTC.

This clonotype was seen only a few times. The V call is TRBV7-8, the J call TRBJ2-5, with TRBD2 matching 8 bases. The CDR3 is 17 residues long. V gave up 4 bases and J gave up 11 bases; unmatched junction bases: 21. Germline V gives CDR1 SGHVS, CDR2 FQNEAQ. The CDR3 nucleotides read TGTGCCAGCAGCTCCGATAAGGCGGGAGGATGGGGCAATGAGCAGTACTTC. It codes for CASSSDKAGGWGNEQYF.

This clonotype was seen at least ten times. CDR3 amino acids: CASSYSISGSYNEQFF. The CDR3, as DNA: TGTGCCAGCAGTTACTCGATTAGCGGGAGTTACAATGAGCAGTTCTTC. The genes are TRBV6-5 and TRBJ2-1; TRBD2 aligns across 9 bases. The CDR3 totals 16 residues. V lost 0 bases to trimming and J lost 4 bases; unmatched junction nucleotides: 4. In germline, CDR1 is MNHEY, CDR2 SVGAGI.

V usage is TRBV4-3 and J usage is TRBJ2-1; D remains ambiguous. The CDR3 has 14 amino acids. Between the trimmed V and J ends, which lost 1 base and 8 bases, there was a span of 12 bases. Germline-derived CDR1 and CDR2 are LGHNA and YSLEER. The CDR3 region has the DNA TGCGCCAGCAGCCAAGTAATATTGCGTCATGAGCAGTTCTTC. Residues: CASSQVILRHEQFF.

V gene TRBV6-5 combines with J gene TRBJ1-4; a possible D gene is TRBD1 (6 bases). V was shortened by 2 bases and J by 8 bases, with 18 bases between the two germline ends. Germline-derived CDR1 and CDR2 are MNHEY and SVGAGI. The CDR3 extends over 16 amino acids. The DNA of the CDR3 is TGTGCCAGCAGTTACACCGGGACAACCCTGAGGGAAAAACTGTTTTTT. Protein: CASSYTGTTLREKLFF.

This clonotype has just one count. V is TRBV6-2 or TRBV6-3 and J is TRBJ1-1; no clear D gene. Deletions cut 5 bases from V and 1 base from J, with 11 bases between. This CDR3 spans 14 amino acids. Germline V gives CDR1 MNHEY, CDR2 SVGEGT. The CDR3 region is CASSPWRGNTEAFF. CDR3 in DNA: TGTGCCAGCAGTCCATGGAGAGGGAACACTGAAGCTTTCTTT.

Concerning this clonotype itself: This may come from a read error, since a much larger clone is one base off. The CDR3: CSASPGTGYCGYTF. The DNA of the CDR3 is TGCAGTGCTAGCCCCGGGACAGGGTACTGTGGCTACACCTTC. This chain connects TRBV20-1 to TRBJ1-2, with TRBD1 matching over 9 bases. This CDR3 contains 14 residues. Germline trimming cut 3 bases from V and 7 bases from J; bases unmatched to any gene: 9. Germline loops: CDR1 DFQATT, CDR2 SNEGSKA (reference sequence).

To note about this clonotype: The CDR3 carries no conserved terminal phenylalanine or tryptophan, so it likely arises from a read error. The chain joins TRBV29-1 to TRBJ2-6; a weak D match, TRBD1 (5 bases). CDR1 is SQVTM and CDR2 is ANQGSEA in the germline V gene. The CDR3 has 16 residues. V was cut by 7 bases and J by 8 bases, with 24 bases left in between. The DNA for the CDR3 is TGCAGCGAGCCTCTGACAGCCGAAATTAAGACCAACGTCCTGACTCTC. It codes for CSEPLTAEIKTNVLTL.

This clonotype was counted many times. This chain joins TRBV6-1 and TRBJ1-2; 7 nucleotides align to TRBD1. Trimming cost V 6 bases and J 1 base; bases outside gene matches: 5. Germline V CDR1 and CDR2: MNHNS, SASEGT. The CDR3 is 14 residues long. The CDR3 loop reads CASSLQGDNYGYTF. The CDR3 DNA sequence: TGTGCCAGCAGCCTCCAGGGGGATAACTATGGCTACACCTTC.

This clonotype appeared many times. The CDR3, as DNA: TGTGCCAGCAGCTTATCGACTAGTGCAGATACGCAGTATTTT. This encodes CASSLSTSADTQYF. The chain has TRBV7-9 and TRBJ2-3, with D tentatively TRBD2 (6 bases). The CDR3 is made up of 14 amino acids. Germline CDR1 SEHNR, CDR2 FQNEAQ (reference sequence). Trimming stripped 2 bases from V and 4 bases from J, with 10 bases between.

The V and J genes are TRBV9 and TRBJ1-1; D is ambiguous. The length of the CDR3 is 15 residues. Germline lookup yields CDR1 SGDLS and CDR2 YYNGEE. The germline V and J ends were trimmed by 0 bases and 0 bases, with 9 bases remaining between them. CDR3 sequence (DNA): TGTGCCAGCAGCGTAGTTGGGGTATTGAACACTGAAGCTTTCTTT. Encoded protein: CASSVVGVLNTEAFF. The whole variable domain, remainder taken from reference TRBV9 and TRBJ1-1, is DSGVTQTPKHLITATGQRVTLRCSPRSGDLSVYWYQQSLDQGLQFLIQYYNGEERAKGNILERFSAQQFPDLHSELNLSSLELGDSALYFCASSVVGVLNTEAFFGQGTRLTVV.

In its sample, this clonotype was seen a few times. The chain links TRBV20-1 to TRBJ1-2; no reliable D call. The CDR3 spans 11 residues. V lost 4 bases to trimming and J lost 7 bases, with 10 bases between them. CDR1 DFQATT and CDR2 SNEGSKA come from the germline V gene (reference sequence). The CDR3 is CSANTDFGYTF. As DNA, the CDR3 is TGCAGTGCTAACACCGACTTTGGCTACACCTTC.